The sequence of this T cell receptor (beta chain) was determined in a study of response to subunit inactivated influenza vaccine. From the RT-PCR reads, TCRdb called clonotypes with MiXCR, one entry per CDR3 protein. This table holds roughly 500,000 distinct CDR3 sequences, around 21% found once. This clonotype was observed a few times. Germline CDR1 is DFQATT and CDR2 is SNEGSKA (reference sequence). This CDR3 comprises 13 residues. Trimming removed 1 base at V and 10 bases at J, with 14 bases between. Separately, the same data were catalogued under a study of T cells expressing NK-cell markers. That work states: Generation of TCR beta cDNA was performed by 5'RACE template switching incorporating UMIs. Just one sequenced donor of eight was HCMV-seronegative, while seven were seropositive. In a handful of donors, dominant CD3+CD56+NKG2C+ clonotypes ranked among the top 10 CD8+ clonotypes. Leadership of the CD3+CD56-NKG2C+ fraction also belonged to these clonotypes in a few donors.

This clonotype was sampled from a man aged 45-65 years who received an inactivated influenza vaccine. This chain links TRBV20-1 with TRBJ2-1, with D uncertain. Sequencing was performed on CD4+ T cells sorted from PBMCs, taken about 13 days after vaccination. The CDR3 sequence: CSARAPVGWEQFF. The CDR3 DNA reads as TGCAGTGCTAGAGCCCCGGTGGGGTGGGAGCAGTTCTTC.